These T cell receptor beta chains were read from a single sample in a study of radiotherapy plus CTLA-4 blockade in lung cancer. Method: immunoSEQ multiplex PCR; TCRdb's copy keeps in-frame clones and lacks some. The sample lists tens of thousands of clones; over 70% were seen once. Specimen: peripheral blood, collected from a patient treated with radiotherapy plus ipilimumab. These receptor sequences come from a human donor with non-small cell lung cancer who had a partial response to radiotherapy plus ipilimumab. Both conserved end residues are part of each CDR3. D genes are given only for firm matches. Clone size is given for some rows only: seen once, a few or many times, or a class if the clone is expanded.

CDR3: CASSIMGQNSPLHF
DNA: TGTGCCAGTAGTATCATGGGACAAAATTCACCCCTCCACTTT
D: .
V: TRBV19
size: few
J: TRBJ1-6

CDR3: CASSGANREQYF
DNA: TGTGCCAGCAGCGGAGCGAATCGCGAGCAGTATTTT
D: .
V: TRBV5-4
size: once
J: TRBJ2-3

CDR3: CASSTPGLAGIHNEQFF
DNA: TGTGCCAGCAGCACCCCGGGACTAGCGGGGATCCACAATGAGCAGTTCTTC
D: TRBD2
V: TRBV7-6
size: .
J: TRBJ2-1

CDR3: CSARGGSEETQYF
DNA: TGCAGCGCCCGGGGGGGTAGTGAAGAGACCCAGTACTTC
D: TRBD2
V: TRBV29-1
size: .
J: TRBJ2-5

CDR3: CASSLAVGTQPQHF
DNA: TGTGCCAGCAGCTTAGCGGTGGGGACACAGCCCCAGCATTTT
D: .
V: TRBV7-6
size: few
J: TRBJ1-5

CDR3: CASSLRRVSYEQYF
DNA: TGTGCCAGCAGCCTGCGGAGGGTATCCTACGAGCAGTACTTC
D: .
V: TRBV7-8
size: .
J: TRBJ2-7

CDR3: CASSLDLADEQFF
DNA: TGTGCCAGCAGCTTAGACCTAGCCGATGAGCAGTTCTTC
D: .
V: TRBV7-9
size: .
J: TRBJ2-1

CDR3: CASSPSEADTQYF
DNA: TGTGCCAGCTCACCATCGGAGGCAGATACGCAGTATTTT
D: .
V: TRBV18
size: .
J: TRBJ2-3

CDR3: CASSLTRGAGETQYF
DNA: TGTGCCAGCAGTTTAACTCGCGGGGCCGGAGAGACCCAGTACTTC
D: .
V: TRBV28
size: once
J: TRBJ2-5

CDR3: CASSILGASLYEQYF
DNA: TGTGCCAGTAGTATTTTGGGGGCGAGTCTCTACGAGCAGTACTTC
D: .
V: TRBV19
size: .
J: TRBJ2-7

CDR3: CASRSGQGINEAFF
DNA: TGTGCCAGCAGGTCGGGACAGGGGATAAATGAAGCTTTCTTT
D: TRBD1
V: TRBV7-9
size: .
J: TRBJ1-1

CDR3: CASSKGTGYYGYTF
DNA: TGTGCCAGCAGCAAAGGGACAGGGTACTATGGCTACACCTTC
D: TRBD1
V: TRBV5-6
size: .
J: TRBJ1-2

CDR3: CASSLAWGGTEAFF
DNA: TGCGCCAGCAGCTTGGCGTGGGGAGGGACTGAAGCTTTCTTT
D: .
V: TRBV5-1
size: .
J: TRBJ1-1

CDR3: CASTGQVTRNEQFF
DNA: TGTGCCAGTACGGGACAGGTAACCCGAAATGAGCAGTTCTTC
D: TRBD1
V: TRBV2
size: .
J: TRBJ2-1

CDR3: CASTRRRGNTGELFF
DNA: TGTGCCAGCACCCGACGACGGGGGAACACCGGGGAGCTGTTTTTT
D: .
V: TRBV6-5
size: .
J: TRBJ2-2

CDR3: CASSMDRGVYEQYF
DNA: TGTGCCAGCAGCATGGACAGGGGGGTGTACGAGCAGTACTTC
D: TRBD1
V: TRBV11-2
size: .
J: TRBJ2-7

CDR3: CASSLLPDRAGLRYF
DNA: TGTGCCAGCAGTCTTCTTCCCGATCGGGCGGGACTTCGGTACTTC
D: .
V: TRBV7-9
size: .
J: TRBJ2-7

CDR3: CAGSLTSGGALGTDTQYF
DNA: TGTGCCGGCAGCCTTACTAGCGGGGGGGCTCTTGGTACAGATACGCAGTATTTT
D: TRBD2
V: TRBV5-6
size: .
J: TRBJ2-3

CDR3: CSAGADSPLHF
DNA: TGCAGCGCAGGGGCCGATTCACCCCTCCACTTT
D: .
V: TRBV29-1
size: .
J: TRBJ1-6

CDR3: CASSQVVLETQYF
DNA: TGCGCCAGCAGCCAAGTGGTACTGGAGACCCAGTACTTC
D: .
V: TRBV4-1
size: .
J: TRBJ2-5

CDR3: CASSQTGLAATYEQYF
DNA: TGTGCCAGCAGTCAAACCGGACTAGCGGCAACCTACGAGCAGTACTTC
D: TRBD2
V: TRBV27
size: few
J: TRBJ2-7

CDR3: CASSRQERETQYF
DNA: TGTGCCAGTAGTAGACAGGAGAGGGAGACCCAGTACTTC
D: .
V: TRBV19
size: .
J: TRBJ2-5

CDR3: CASSLNLAGSYNEQFF
DNA: TGTGCCAGCAGCTTAAACCTAGCGGGGTCCTACAATGAGCAGTTCTTC
D: TRBD2
V: TRBV11-2
size: .
J: TRBJ2-1

CDR3: CASSLPDRVGYGYTF
DNA: TGTGCCAGCAGTTTACCTGACAGGGTGGGGTATGGCTACACCTTC
D: TRBD1
V: TRBV28
size: .
J: TRBJ1-2

CDR3: CASRGQGAYGYTF
DNA: TGTGCCAGCAGGGGTCAGGGGGCCTATGGCTACACCTTC
D: TRBD1
V: TRBV6-1
size: .
J: TRBJ1-2

CDR3: CASSVGQGVRAFF
DNA: TGTGCCAGCAGTGTGGGACAGGGAGTCAGAGCTTTCTTT
D: TRBD1
V: TRBV6-6
size: few
J: TRBJ1-1

CDR3: CASSLGTGDENYGYTF
DNA: TGTGCCAGCAGCTTGGGGACAGGGGACGAGAACTATGGCTACACCTTC
D: TRBD1
V: TRBV5-6
size: once
J: TRBJ1-2

CDR3: CALGGAYSNQPQHF
DNA: TGTGCCCTCGGGGGGGCGTATAGCAATCAGCCCCAGCATTTT
D: .
V: TRBV19
size: .
J: TRBJ1-5

CDR3: CASSVISGGADEQYF
DNA: TGTGCCAGCAGCGTTATTAGCGGGGGGGCAGACGAGCAGTACTTC
D: TRBD2
V: TRBV7-2
size: few
J: TRBJ2-7

CDR3: CASSTRTSGGRNEQFF
DNA: TGTGCCAGCAGTACCCGGACTAGCGGGGGGCGGAATGAGCAGTTCTTC
D: TRBD2
V: TRBV27
size: .
J: TRBJ2-1

CDR3: CASSMTGGVDSPLHF
DNA: TGCGCCAGCAGCATGACAGGGGGCGTAGATTCACCCCTCCACTTT
D: TRBD1
V: TRBV5-1
size: .
J: TRBJ1-6

CDR3: CSVITFSPRGHSSYEQYF
DNA: TGCAGCGTTATCACGTTTAGCCCCAGGGGGCACAGCTCCTACGAGCAGTACTTC
D: TRBD1
V: TRBV29-1
size: .
J: TRBJ2-7

CDR3: CASSLDGFSTDTQYF
DNA: TGTGCCAGCAGCTTGGACGGTTTTAGCACAGATACGCAGTATTTT
D: .
V: TRBV5-6
size: .
J: TRBJ2-3

CDR3: CASSPRGATSYEQYF
DNA: TGCGCCAGCAGCCCCAGGGGGGCAACATCCTACGAGCAGTACTTC
D: .
V: TRBV4-1
size: .
J: TRBJ2-7

CDR3: CASSAGVQGNQPQHF
DNA: TGTGCCAGCAGCGCTGGTGTGCAGGGCAATCAGCCCCAGCATTTT
D: .
V: TRBV9
size: .
J: TRBJ1-5

CDR3: CASSPGGGGETQYF
DNA: TGCGCCAGCAGTCCTGGGGGGGGTGGAGAGACCCAGTACTTC
D: TRBD2
V: TRBV5-1
size: once
J: TRBJ2-5

CDR3: CASSMSRMSTDTQYF
DNA: TGTGCCAGTAGTATGAGCAGGATGAGCACAGATACGCAGTATTTT
D: .
V: TRBV19
size: .
J: TRBJ2-3

CDR3: CASSLMTGQAYEQYF
DNA: TGCGCCAGCAGCTTGATGACAGGGCAAGCGTACGAGCAGTACTTC
D: TRBD1
V: TRBV5-1
size: .
J: TRBJ2-7

CDR3: CASSALGDGGTEAFF
DNA: TGCGCCAGCAGCGCCTTGGGGGACGGGGGCACTGAAGCTTTCTTT
D: .
V: TRBV5-1
size: .
J: TRBJ1-1

CDR3: CASSYEGNQETQYF
DNA: TGTGCCAGCAGTTACGAGGGAAACCAAGAGACCCAGTACTTC
D: .
V: TRBV6-6
size: .
J: TRBJ2-5

CDR3: CAWGTGGYEQYF
DNA: TGTGCCTGGGGGACAGGGGGGTACGAGCAGTACTTC
D: TRBD1
V: TRBV30
size: .
J: TRBJ2-7

CDR3: CAWSVLNRGANYGYTF
DNA: TGTGCCTGGAGTGTACTGAACAGGGGAGCTAACTATGGCTACACCTTC
D: TRBD1
V: TRBV30
size: .
J: TRBJ1-2

CDR3: CASSPIATGPISNQPQHF
DNA: TGCGCCAGCAGCCCAATTGCGACAGGCCCGATTAGCAATCAGCCCCAGCATTTT
D: .
V: TRBV4-1
size: .
J: TRBJ1-5

CDR3: CASSFGGAISYNEQFF
DNA: TGTGCCAGCAGCTTCGGGGGGGCGATCTCCTACAATGAGCAGTTCTTC
D: TRBD2
V: TRBV5-4
size: .
J: TRBJ2-1

CDR3: CASSLPAGGLAGLTYEQYF
DNA: TGTGCCAGCAGCTTACCCGCCGGGGGACTAGCGGGGTTAACCTACGAGCAGTACTTC
D: TRBD2
V: TRBV7-6
size: .
J: TRBJ2-7

CDR3: CASSTGLASNYGYTF
DNA: TGTGCCAGTAGTACGGGACTTGCGTCTAACTATGGCTACACCTTC
D: .
V: TRBV19
size: .
J: TRBJ1-2

CDR3: CASSETAGKKETQYF
DNA: TGTGCCAGCAGTGAAACCGCAGGGAAGAAAGAGACCCAGTACTTC
D: .
V: TRBV6-1
size: .
J: TRBJ2-5

CDR3: CASSVQQAGNSPLHF
DNA: TGCGCCAGCAGCGTCCAACAGGCCGGGAATTCACCCCTCCACTTT
D: .
V: TRBV5-1
size: .
J: TRBJ1-6

CDR3: CSVEDPTGQASTDTQYF
DNA: TGCAGCGTTGAAGATCCCACGGGACAGGCTAGCACAGATACGCAGTATTTT
D: TRBD1
V: TRBV29-1
size: .
J: TRBJ2-3

CDR3: CASSMTSGVLPSTDTQYF
DNA: TGTGCCAGCAGCATGACTAGCGGGGTGCTCCCTAGCACAGATACGCAGTATTTT
D: TRBD2
V: TRBV7-2
size: once
J: TRBJ2-3

CDR3: CASSFEPGDSGQPQHF
DNA: TGTGCCAGCAGCTTTGAACCAGGGGATTCAGGTCAGCCCCAGCATTTT
D: .
V: TRBV5-8
size: .
J: TRBJ1-5

CDR3: CASSQAGQLQSSGNTIYF
DNA: TGCGCCAGCAGCCAAGCTGGGCAGCTCCAAAGCTCTGGAAACACCATATATTTT
D: .
V: TRBV4-1
size: .
J: TRBJ1-3

CDR3: CASNPKFKTAGNEKLFF
DNA: TGTGCCAGCAACCCAAAATTCAAGACAGCGGGCAATGAAAAACTGTTTTTT
D: .
V: TRBV21-1
size: .
J: TRBJ1-4

CDR3: CASGTLGEKLFF
DNA: TGTGCCAGCGGGACTCTCGGGGAAAAACTGTTTTTT
D: .
V: TRBV6-6
size: .
J: TRBJ1-4

CDR3: CASSLQYEQYF
DNA: TGTGCCAGCAGCTTACAGTACGAGCAGTACTTC
D: .
V: TRBV7-9
size: .
J: TRBJ2-7

CDR3: CASSQETGGRTEAFF
DNA: TGCGCCAGCAGCCAGGAGACAGGGGGCCGAACTGAAGCTTTCTTT
D: TRBD1
V: TRBV4-1
size: .
J: TRBJ1-1

CDR3: CASSQGADLTGNSETQYF
DNA: TGCGCCAGCAGCCAAGGTGCAGATCTGACAGGGAATTCGGAGACCCAGTACTTC
D: TRBD1
V: TRBV4-1
size: .
J: TRBJ2-5

CDR3: CSVQDSTANYGYTF
DNA: TGCAGCGTTCAAGACTCGACAGCTAACTATGGCTACACCTTC
D: .
V: TRBV29-1
size: .
J: TRBJ1-2

CDR3: CASSIIRLAGANTGELFF
DNA: TGTGCCAGTAGTATAATCAGGCTAGCGGGGGCGAACACCGGGGAGCTGTTTTTT
D: TRBD2
V: TRBV19
size: .
J: TRBJ2-2